This TCR beta chain is from a study of T cell changes during pregnancy in multiple sclerosis. V lost 5 bases and J lost 4, with 21 bases in between. From germline, CDR1 is MNHEY and CDR2 SMNVEV (reference sequence). CDR3 size: 17 residues. The repertoire was sequenced with immunoSEQ multiplex PCR; TCRdb's copy has only in-frame clones and lacks some. Of approximately 44,000 clones listed, 85% to 95% are singletons. The chain combines TRBV27 with TRBJ2-1, with a tentative D call TRBD1 (6 bases). This clonotype originated in a female donor with multiple sclerosis, enrolled in a pregnancy study. This material consisted of CD4+ T cells from peripheral blood mononuclear cells, taken in the third trimester of pregnancy. CDR3 loop: CASSTTRTAQGYNEQFF. In nucleotides, the CDR3 is TGTGCCAGCAGTACGACCCGGACGGCTCAGGGGTACAATGAGCAGTTCTTC.